The clone carrying this T cell receptor (beta chain) was detected many times. The sample originates from a study of low-dose radiotherapy and immunotherapy resistance in tumors. Across the whole study: Oral administration of aspirin 300 mg daily occurred for four cycles, commencing at cycle 1 day 1.

Priming of first-strand cDNA relied on TRAV- and TRBV-specific primers (covering alpha and beta chains). With a V-primer adapter and a constant-region primer, TCRs were amplified for about 20 PCR cycles. MiXCR, applied by TCRdb to the reads, yields one record per CDR3 protein. The sample yields roughly 95,000 distinct CDR3 sequences, less than 25% seen once. As to time point: after trial treatment. Stated treatment: LDRT plus nivolumab, ipilimumab, low-dose cyclophosphamide and aspirin (RACIN trial). Per the germline V gene, CDR1 is LGHNA and CDR2 is YSLEER. Losses at the gene ends were 8 bases for V and 4 bases for J; bases not matched to a gene: 8. The CDR3 has 15 amino acids.

The rearrangement uses TRBV4-3 and TRBJ2-3, with TRBD2 matching 11 bases. The source material was PBMCs, sampled after low-dose radiotherapy plus immunotherapy. The receptor was derived from a female donor with ovarian cancer. This CDR3 reads CASLPLAGGADTQYF. The CDR3 DNA reads as TGCGCCAGCCTCCCATTAGCGGGGGGGGCAGATACGCAGTATTTT.